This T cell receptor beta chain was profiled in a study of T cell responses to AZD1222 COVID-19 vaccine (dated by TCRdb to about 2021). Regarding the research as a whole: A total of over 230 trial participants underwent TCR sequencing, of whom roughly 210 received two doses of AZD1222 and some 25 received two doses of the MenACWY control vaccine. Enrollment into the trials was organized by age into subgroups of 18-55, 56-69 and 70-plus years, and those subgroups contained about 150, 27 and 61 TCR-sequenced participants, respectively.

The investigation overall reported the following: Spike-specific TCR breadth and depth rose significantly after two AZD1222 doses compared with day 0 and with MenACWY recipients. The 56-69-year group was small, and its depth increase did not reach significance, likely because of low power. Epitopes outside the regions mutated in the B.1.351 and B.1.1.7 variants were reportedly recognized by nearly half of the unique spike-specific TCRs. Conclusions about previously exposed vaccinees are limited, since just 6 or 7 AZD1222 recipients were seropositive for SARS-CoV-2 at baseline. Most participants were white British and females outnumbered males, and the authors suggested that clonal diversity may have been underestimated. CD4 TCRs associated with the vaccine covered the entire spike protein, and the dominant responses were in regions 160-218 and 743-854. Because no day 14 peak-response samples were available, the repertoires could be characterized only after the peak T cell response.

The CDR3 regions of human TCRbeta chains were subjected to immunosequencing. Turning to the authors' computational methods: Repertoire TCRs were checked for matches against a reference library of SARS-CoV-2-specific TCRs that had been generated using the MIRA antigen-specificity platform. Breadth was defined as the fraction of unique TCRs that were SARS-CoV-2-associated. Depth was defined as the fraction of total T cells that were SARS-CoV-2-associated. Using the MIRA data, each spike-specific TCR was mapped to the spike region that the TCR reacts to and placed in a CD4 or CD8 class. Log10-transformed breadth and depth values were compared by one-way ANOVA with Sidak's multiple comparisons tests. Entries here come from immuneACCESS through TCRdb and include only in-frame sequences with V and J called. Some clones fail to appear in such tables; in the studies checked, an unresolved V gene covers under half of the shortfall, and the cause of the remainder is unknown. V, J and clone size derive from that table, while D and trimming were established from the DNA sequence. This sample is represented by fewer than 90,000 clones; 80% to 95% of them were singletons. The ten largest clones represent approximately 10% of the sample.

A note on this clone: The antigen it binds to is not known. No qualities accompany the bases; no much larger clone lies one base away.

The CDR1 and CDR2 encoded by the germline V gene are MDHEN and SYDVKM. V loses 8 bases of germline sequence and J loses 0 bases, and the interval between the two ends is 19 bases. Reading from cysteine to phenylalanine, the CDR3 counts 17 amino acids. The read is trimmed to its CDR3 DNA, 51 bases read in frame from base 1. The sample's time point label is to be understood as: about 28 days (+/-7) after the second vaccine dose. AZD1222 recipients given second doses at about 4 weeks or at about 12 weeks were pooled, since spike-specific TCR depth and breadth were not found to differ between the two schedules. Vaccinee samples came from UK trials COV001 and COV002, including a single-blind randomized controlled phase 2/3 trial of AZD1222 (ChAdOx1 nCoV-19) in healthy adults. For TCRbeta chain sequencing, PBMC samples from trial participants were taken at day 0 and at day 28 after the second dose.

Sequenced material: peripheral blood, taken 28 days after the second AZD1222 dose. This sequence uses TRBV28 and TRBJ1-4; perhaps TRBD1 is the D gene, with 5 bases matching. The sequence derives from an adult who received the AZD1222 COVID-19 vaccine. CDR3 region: CASSRRGNIPTNEKLFF. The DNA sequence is TGTGCCAGCTCTCGACGGGGGAACATTCCAACTAATGAAAAACTGTTTTTT. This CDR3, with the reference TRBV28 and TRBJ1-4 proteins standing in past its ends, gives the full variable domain DVKVTQSSRYLVKRTGEKVFLECVQDMDHENMFWYRQDPGLGLRLIYFSYDVKMKEKGDIPEGYSVSREKKERFSLILESASTNQTSMYLCASSRRGNIPTNEKLFFGSGTQLSVL.